This TCR beta chain was sequenced in a study of siplizumab effects on memory and regulatory T cells. General study findings and limits: Mappable alloreactive CD4+ clones averaged approximately 67% Treg-derived with siplizumab versus less than 30% in controls. Phenotypic classification as naive or memory proved unattainable for roughly 75-97% of proliferating CD4+ or CD8+ clones. No functional test confirmed suppression by proliferating siplizumab-culture Tregs. Greater diversity than memory cells seemed evident in naive T cells, which also appeared to be major alloresponse contributors.

As regards this clone: The target antigen is unknown. A read error may produce the germline difference seen at one junction end.

Sequenced by immunoSEQ multiplex PCR; TCRdb stores in-frame clones only, minus some. This table holds 100,000 or so clones, about 90% found once. Germline CDR1 and CDR2: SSHAT and FNYEAQ (reference sequence). The CDR3 runs 15 residues. This chain uses TRBV7-7 with TRBJ2-1; D uncertain. The sample taken for sequencing was non-Treg CD4+ T cells sorted from blood. The TCR comes from a human donor in good health. As DNA, the CDR3 is TGTGCTAGCAGCGATTACGGTGCCTCCTACAATGAGCAGTTCTTC. Translating it yields CASSDYGASYNEQFF.